This paragraph covers one T cell receptor (beta chain) sequence. There is no known antigen for this receptor. It has no much larger one-base neighbor in the sample; base qualities were not kept. The data stem from a study of blood T cell repertoires in COVID-19 (TCRdb year 2020). Looking at the study overall: Samples from collaborators originated in the United States, Italy and Spain and spanned both the acute and convalescent phases of COVID-19. The prospective study material was composed of cDNA or gDNA derived from T cells, B-cell-depleted T cells, or PBMCs. Subjects who had been exposed to COVID-19, were actively infected with it, or had recovered from it provided the deeply sampled blood TCRbeta repertoires that made up the dataset. The repertoires were released in a freely available public database meant as a resource for research on the immune response to SARS-CoV-2. The samples were drawn from two sources: the first 160 participants of the ongoing ImmuneRACE study, and 1,000 to 1,500 subjects contributed by 6 global collaborators. The sample metadata nearly always contained a de-identified subject ID, COVID-19 status, age in years and sex. HLA class I and class II types, where available, came from metadata supplied by the sample provider rather than from assay-based typing. Study-level results and caveats: Clinical and demographic metadata were provided uncurated, with the amount varying by source and participant.

The immunoSEQ Assay, a bias-controlled multiplex PCR, was used to amplify TCRbeta CDR3 regions from genomic DNA. The authors' analysis ran thus. The number of nucleated cells in each sample was estimated from the amplification of reference gene primers within the assay. Sequence reads were collapsed and filtered to measure the absolute abundance of every unique TCRbeta CDR3 rearrangement. For each sample, productive Simpson clonality was calculated by taking the square root of Simpson's diversity index across productive rearrangements. Held by TCRdb, this immuneACCESS table contains in-frame sequences only and omits some clones. Under half of the omission traces to an unresolved V gene where checked; the cause of the rest is unknown. V and J calls and clone size follow that table, whereas D and trimming were derived from the DNA. This sample has under 95,000 clones in its table, and 80% to 90% of those were observed once. The ten largest clones capture around 6.7% of the sample.

Each collaborating institution followed its own protocols to collect whole blood in K2EDTA tubes. For TCRbeta analysis, collaborators shipped samples as frozen whole blood, isolated PBMCs, or DNA extracted from either of those sample types. As encoded in the germline V gene, CDR1 is SQVTM while CDR2 is ANQGSEA. There are 10 amino acids in the CDR3, from cysteine to phenylalanine inclusive. The DNA shown is the 30-base CDR3, in frame from base 1. Trimming removed 6 bases from V and 12 bases from J, leaving 14 bases between the germline ends. This receptor chain uses TRBV29-1 and TRBJ1-2; D gene: possibly TRBD1, on 6 matching bases. The TCR comes from a woman aged 45-60 years with acute or convalescent COVID-19. Specimen: peripheral blood. The DNA sequence reads TGCAGCGTCAGGACAGATTGGGACACCTTC. This translates into CSVRTDWDTF.